This TCR beta chain was sequenced in a study of shared clonotypes between healthy human individuals. Study overall: Ranging from 18 to 49 in age, donors were a couple of women and three men. Each donor contributed plates that comprised three CD4 naive, three CD4 memory, two CD8 naive and one CD8 memory. Overall study findings and caveats: Non-shared clonotypes displayed generation probabilities falling below those of clonotypes present in all four donors.

Method: immunoSEQ multiplex PCR; TCRdb's copy keeps in-frame clones and lacks some. This sample yields 950,000 to 1,300,000 clones, of which about 75% are seen a single time; about 1.5% belongs to the top ten. About this clone: Its antigen is as yet unknown.

This CDR3 spans 13 amino acids. Germline CDR1 and CDR2: SEHNR and FQNEAQ (reference sequence). V shed 4 bases, J shed 7 bases, and the junction held 6 bases outside the gene matches. The sample was memory CD4+ T cells sorted from blood. Subset described: CD45RA-negative fraction. The chain uses TRBV7-9 and TRBJ2-5; 7 bases line up with TRBD1. The TCR comes from a man between 18 and 35 years old in good health. This CDR3 reads CASSYGTVGTQYF. The CDR3 region has the DNA TGTGCCAGCAGCTACGGGACAGTTGGGACCCAGTACTTC.